The 29 T cell receptor beta chains in this list originate from one sample, sequenced in a study of identifying expanded T cells in peripheral blood. Assay used: immunoSEQ multiplex PCR; TCRdb lists only in-frame clones, some missing. The sample records about 78,000 clones, just under 85% being singletons. The sequenced sample was blood. These receptors originate from a person aged 18 to 75 in good health.

This clone has only one observation. The chain recombines TRBV29-1 with TRBJ2-7; D may correspond to TRBD1 or TRBD2 (5 bases each). Germline CDR1 and CDR2: SQVTM and ANQGSEA. This CDR3 is 11 amino acids long. The V end lost 1 base, the J end lost 13 bases, and 14 bases lay between the germline ends. The CDR3 loop reads CSVEGGDAPYF. The CDR3 coding sequence is TGCAGCGTTGAAGGTGGGGACGCCCCTTACTTC.

The V gene is TRBV7-2, the J gene TRBJ1-3; 8 bases fit TRBD1. This CDR3 region has 14 residues. CDR1 is SGHTA and CDR2 is FQGNSA in the germline V gene. Unmatched junction bases numbered 7, after V lost 3 bases and J lost 9 bases. CDR3 sequence (DNA): TGTGCCAGCAGCTTTACCCAGGGGGCTAGCACCATATATTTT. Its protein product is CASSFTQGASTIYF.

The CDR3: CAWSVVGNEQFF. The CDR3 DNA sequence: TGTGCCTGGAGTGTAGTGGGCAATGAGCAGTTCTTC. The chain uses TRBV30 and TRBJ2-1, with D unclear. With 0 bases removed from V and 6 bases from J, the gap between germline ends came to 6 bases. There are 12 residues in the CDR3. In germline, CDR1 is GTSNPN, CDR2 SVGIG (reference sequence).

The V and J genes are TRBV28 and TRBJ1-2; 8 nucleotides line up with TRBD1. CDR3 length equals 16 residues. With V trimmed by 4 bases and J by 3 bases, 10 bases remained unmatched. Looked up from germline, CDR1 is MDHEN and CDR2 is SYDVKM. The CDR3 here is CASSWAGTGPDYGYTF. In DNA form, the CDR3 reads TGTGCCAGCAGTTGGGCCGGGACAGGCCCAGACTATGGCTACACCTTC.

The CDR3 nucleotides are TGTGCCAGCAGTAAAACGGGAGTGTACAATGAGCAGTTCTTC. Residues: CASSKTGVYNEQFF. The V and J genes are TRBV28 and TRBJ2-1, with a possible D match to TRBD2 (6 bases). The V end lost 5 bases, the J end lost 4 bases, and 12 bases lay between the germline ends. Germline V CDR1 and CDR2: MDHEN, SYDVKM. This CDR3 has 14 residues.

V gene TRBV6-6 combines with J gene TRBJ1-5, with D hard to call. The CDR3 loop spans 14 amino acids. V was trimmed by 2 bases and J by 6 bases, leaving 11 bases between them. Germline-derived CDR1 and CDR2 are MNHNY and SVGAGI (reference sequence). The CDR3: CASSYAPAGQPQHF. In nucleotides, the CDR3 is TGTGCCAGCAGTTACGCTCCTGCAGGTCAGCCCCAGCATTTT.

The V and J genes are TRBV9 and TRBJ2-3; D may be TRBD2 (6 bases). V was pared by 5 bases and J by 0 bases, with 13 bases between. CDR3 length: 15 amino acids. CDR1 and CDR2 (germline): SGDLS, YYNGEE. The CDR3 bases are TGTGCCAGCAGACCAAGCGGGTCTAGCACAGATACGCAGTATTTT. It codes for CASRPSGSSTDTQYF.

This rearrangement joins TRBV18 to TRBJ2-5, with TRBD2 identical over 9 bases. Germline V gene lookup returns CDR1 KGHSH and CDR2 LQKENI. This CDR3 has 15 amino acids. The junction had 4 bases not matched to a gene; V was cut back by 4 bases and J by 1 base. CDR3 amino acids: CASSQELAGQETQYF. CDR3 DNA: TGTGCCAGCTCACAGGAACTAGCGGGCCAAGAGACCCAGTACTTC.

The rearrangement links TRBV7-2 to TRBJ2-1; D unresolved. Looked up from germline, CDR1 is SGHTA and CDR2 is FQGNSA. Trimming cost V 1 base and J 8 bases, with 9 bases left between them. The CDR3 spans 13 residues. CDR3 region: CASSLDSGDEQFF. DNA for the CDR3: TGTGCCAGCAGCTTAGATTCGGGTGATGAGCAGTTCTTC.

V gene TRBV7-9 combines with J gene TRBJ2-2, with D unresolved. The CDR3 covers 14 residues. Per the germline V gene, CDR1 is SEHNR and CDR2 is FQNEAQ (reference sequence). V lost 3 bases, J lost 4 bases, and 9 bases lay in between. The CDR3 reads CASSFTRITGELFF. DNA of the CDR3: TGTGCCAGCAGCTTTACCCGCATCACCGGGGAGCTGTTTTTT.

The chain couples TRBV25-1 to TRBJ1-2, with 7 bases fitting TRBD1. V gave up 1 base and J gave up 4 bases; unmatched junction bases: 9. CDR1 and CDR2 from the germline V gene are MGHDK and SYGVNS. The CDR3 is 16 residues long. The CDR3 spells CASSEFGDSLGYGYTF. CDR3 DNA: TGTGCCAGCAGTGAATTTGGGGACAGCCTCGGCTATGGCTACACCTTC.

A single count supports this clone. V usage is TRBV11-2 and J usage is TRBJ1-2; D possibly corresponds to TRBD1 (5 bases). Germline loops: CDR1 SGHAT, CDR2 FQNNGV. V shed 5 bases and J shed 5 bases, with 12 bases lying between them. This CDR3 has 13 residues. The CDR3 sequence is CASSPIAGYGYTF. The CDR3 DNA reads TGTGCCAGCAGCCCCATAGCAGGGTATGGCTACACCTTC. Looking up the rest from reference TRBV11-2 and TRBJ1-2 gives the full variable domain: EAGVAQSPRYKIIEKRQSVAFWCNPISGHATLYWYQQILGQGPKLLIQFQNNGVVDDSQLPKDRFSAERLKGVDSTLKIQPAKLEDSAVYLCASSPIAGYGYTFGSGTRLTVV.

V and J are TRBV27 and TRBJ2-5; 7 bases agree with TRBD2. Trimming removed 3 bases from V and 7 bases from J; junction bases left unmatched: 11. Germline CDR1 MNHEY, CDR2 SMNVEV (reference sequence). This CDR3 has 15 amino acids. CDR3 amino acids: CASSFVAGLMGTQYF. In DNA, the CDR3 is TGTGCCAGCAGTTTCGTAGCGGGCCTTATGGGGACCCAGTACTTC.

The chain recombines TRBV5-5 with TRBJ2-7; TRBD2 aligns across 7 bases. The trim removed 3 bases at V and 3 bases at J, leaving 9 bases unmatched. The germline V gene has CDR1 SGHKS and CDR2 YYEKEE (reference sequence). This CDR3 spans 15 amino acids. The CDR3 nucleotides are TGTGCCAGCAGCTCCCGGGACTATACCGACTACGAGCAGTACTTC. It codes for CASSSRDYTDYEQYF.

V is TRBV20-1 and J is TRBJ2-7; no definite D call. Trimming left V 4 bases short and J 4 bases short, with 8 bases between. CDR1 and CDR2 from the germline V gene are DFQATT and SNEGSKA (reference sequence). This CDR3 contains 11 residues. CDR3 nucleotides: TGCAGTGCTATAGTTGGGTACGAGCAGTACTTC. Its translation: CSAIVGYEQYF.

J is TRBJ2-3 and V is TRBV30; D not resolved. The CDR3 has 15 amino acids. V was pared by 1 base and J by 0 bases, with 11 bases between. Germline CDR1 and CDR2: GTSNPN and SVGIG (reference sequence). The CDR3 coding sequence is TGTGCCTGGAGTGGAGATAGCCATAGCACAGATACGCAGTATTTT. Its protein product is CAWSGDSHSTDTQYF.

This chain connects TRBV7-2 to TRBJ2-7; D not resolved. Trimming removed 5 bases at V and 4 bases at J, with 18 bases between. Germline values: CDR1 SGHTA, CDR2 FQGNSA. This CDR3 has 15 amino acids. CDR3 protein: CASSPVRSGRYEQYF. For the CDR3, the DNA is TGTGCCAGCAGCCCGGTGAGGTCTGGGCGATACGAGCAGTACTTC.

For this clone: An end of the junction does not agree with germline; a read error may underlie this. V usage is TRBV7-3 and J usage is TRBJ2-5; D tentatively fits TRBD1 or TRBD2 (5 bases each). The CDR3 has 13 residues. CDR1 and CDR2 (germline): SGHTA, FQGTGA. The CDR3, as DNA: TGTGCCAGCGCACCAGTTGGGGGAGAGGCCCAGTACTTC. It is translated as CASAPVGGEAQYF.

The sample holds a few counts of this clone. V is TRBV2 and J is TRBJ1-2; weak D call: TRBD1 (5 bases). Germline V gene data show CDR1 as SNHLY and CDR2 as FYNNEI. Trimming took 1 base from V and 4 from J, leaving 10 bases between them. The CDR3 runs 14 residues. Here the CDR3 reads CASSEGAGRYGYTF. The DNA for the CDR3 is TGTGCCAGCAGTGAAGGGGCAGGGCGCTATGGCTACACCTTC.

The V gene is TRBV5-8, the J gene TRBJ1-5, with no clear D. Looked up from germline, CDR1 is SGHTS and CDR2 is YDEGEE. This CDR3 is built from 15 residues. V shed 0 bases and J shed 7 bases, with 14 bases lying between them. CDR3 loop: CASSLVGGSAQPQHF. The CDR3, as DNA: TGTGCCAGCAGCTTGGTGGGTGGGTCAGCCCAGCCCCAGCATTTT.

V usage is TRBV20-1 and J usage is TRBJ1-5; no clear D gene. The CDR3 is 11 amino acids. The germline V gene has CDR1 DFQATT and CDR2 SNEGSKA (reference sequence). V lost 0 bases and J lost 12, with 9 bases in between. CDR3 amino acids: CSARDLLGQHF. The CDR3 bases are TGCAGTGCTAGAGATTTACTGGGCCAGCATTTT.

CDR3 in amino acids: CASSEGAISGNTIYF. The CDR3 coding sequence is TGTGCCAGCAGTGAAGGTGCGATCTCTGGAAACACCATATATTTT. The chain carries TRBV25-1 and TRBJ1-3, with unresolved D. CDR1 is MGHDK and CDR2 is SYGVNS in the germline V gene. CDR3 size: 15 residues. V was pared by 2 bases and J by 0 bases, with 8 bases between.

A few counts support this clone. The rearrangement uses TRBV6-5 and TRBJ1-4, with 7 positions matching TRBD1. J was trimmed by 8 bases and V by 6 bases; bases with no gene match: 6. Germline assignment: CDR1 MNHEY and CDR2 SVGAGI. The length of the CDR3 is 13 residues. The CDR3 bases are TGTGCCAGCAGGGAGACAGGGAGGGAAAAACTGTTTTTT. Amino acids: CASRETGREKLFF.

CDR3 nucleotides: TGTGCCAGCAGCGCGTCCGGGGGGACAGGGGGAGCCAAAAACATTCAGTACTTC. This translates into CASSASGGTGGAKNIQYF. The rearrangement joins TRBV9 to TRBJ2-4; 11 nucleotides align to TRBD1. The junction had 8 bases not matched to a gene; V was cut back by 3 bases and J by 0 bases. Looked up from germline, CDR1 is SGDLS and CDR2 is YYNGEE. The CDR3 covers 18 residues.

This clone was picked up many times. The CDR3 DNA reads as TGTGCCAGCAGCTTCAGCACCGGGGAGCTGTTTTTT. Encoded protein: CASSFSTGELFF. The gene calls are TRBV28 and TRBJ2-2; no firm D call. Germline V gives CDR1 MDHEN, CDR2 SYDVKM. V was trimmed by 6 bases and J by 4 bases, leaving 6 bases between them. The CDR3 has 12 amino acids.

V and J are TRBV18 and TRBJ2-7; TRBD2 matches at 10 bases. This CDR3 has 15 amino acids. Trimming took 6 bases from V and 0 from J; bases not matched to a gene: 5. CDR1 is KGHSH and CDR2 is LQKENI in the germline V gene. The CDR3 DNA follows: TGTGCCAGCTCGACCAGGACTAGCGGCTCCTACGAGCAGTACTTC. Protein sequence: CASSTRTSGSYEQYF.

The chain uses TRBV10-3 and TRBJ2-2, with a weak D call TRBD1 (6 bases). CDR1 is ENHRY and CDR2 is SYGVKD in the germline V gene. Trimming removed 4 bases at V and 0 bases at J, with 6 bases between. The CDR3 is made up of 14 amino acids. The DNA for the CDR3 is TGTGCCATCAGTGGGACAGCGAACACCGGGGAGCTGTTTTTT. Translated, it gives CAISGTANTGELFF.

In this sample, this clone turned up once. The chain carries TRBV4-3 and TRBJ2-3; TRBD2 agrees at 10 bases. The V and J ends lost 0 bases and 4 bases, in that order; junction bases with no gene match: 13. The CDR3 loop spans 19 amino acids. Per germline, CDR1 LGHNA and CDR2 YSLEER. CDR3 DNA: TGCGCCAGCAGCCAAGACCCTAGCGGGAGAGGGTTTACCCCAGATACGCAGTATTTT. Residues: CASSQDPSGRGFTPDTQYF.

V is TRBV7-2 and J is TRBJ2-1; 7 nucleotides line up with TRBD2. This CDR3 region has 16 residues. V lost 1 base to trimming and J lost 7 bases; unmatched junction nucleotides: 10. Germline V gene sequence: CDR1 SGHTA, CDR2 FQGNSA. CDR3 bases: TGTGCCAGCAGCTTAGGTACGGGAGGCCTTCGGAATGAGCAGTTCTTC. Encoded protein: CASSLGTGGLRNEQFF.